One and the same sample provided the 2 T cell receptor beta chains below, sequenced in a study of CD8 T cells in Susac syndrome. cDNA came from roughly 0.5 to 1 ug RNA primed by random hexamers. TCRdb passed the immunoSEQ multiplex PCR reads through MiXCR, listing each CDR3 protein once. Of around 200,000 distinct CDR3 sequences in the sample, approximately 96% were seen once. The sequenced sample was CD4+ T cells from PBMCs. The receptors stem from a human donor with multiple sclerosis.

The rearrangement uses TRBV30 and TRBJ2-1; D might be TRBD2 (7 bases). There are 13 residues in the CDR3. The germline CDR1 and CDR2 sequences are GTSNPN and SVGIG (reference sequence). With 5 bases removed from V and 9 bases from J, the gap between germline ends came to 17 bases. The CDR3 here is CAWGGASLFEQFF. The CDR3 DNA reads as TGTGCCTGGGGGGGGGCGTCATTATTTGAGCAGTTCTTC.

This sequence joins TRBV5-1 and TRBJ2-7, with 8 positions matching TRBD1. This CDR3 contains 15 residues. V lost 0 bases, J lost 6 bases, and 8 bases stayed unmatched. Germline V gives CDR1 SGHRS, CDR2 YFSETQ. Written as DNA, the CDR3 is TGCGCCAGCAGCTTGGCCGGACAGGGTAACGGCGAGCAGTACTTC. Amino acids: CASSLAGQGNGEQYF.